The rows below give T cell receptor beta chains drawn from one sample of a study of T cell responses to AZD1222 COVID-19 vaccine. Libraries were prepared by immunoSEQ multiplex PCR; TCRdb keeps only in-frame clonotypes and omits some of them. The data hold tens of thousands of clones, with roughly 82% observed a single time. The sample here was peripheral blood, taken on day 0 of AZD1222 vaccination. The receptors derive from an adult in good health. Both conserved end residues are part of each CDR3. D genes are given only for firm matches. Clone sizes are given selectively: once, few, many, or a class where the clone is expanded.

CASRPVDPRAEAFF	TGCGCCAGTAGACCAGTGGACCCCAGAGCTGAAGCTTTCTTT	TRBJ1-1	-	-	TRBV4-3
CASTGDGNIQYF	TGTGCCAGCACTGGGGACGGGAACATTCAGTACTTC	TRBJ2-4	once	-	TRBV27
CASSPGTSGGQRTDTQYF	TGTGCCAGCAGCCCCGGGACTAGCGGGGGACAACGCACAGATACGCAGTATTTT	TRBJ2-3	-	TRBD2	TRBV3-1/TRBV3-2
CASSVTASTDTQYF	TGCGCCAGCAGCGTGACAGCTAGCACAGATACGCAGTATTTT	TRBJ2-3	-	-	TRBV5-1
CATRTSGGVGTGELFF	TGTGCCACCAGGACTAGCGGGGGGGTTGGCACCGGGGAGCTGTTTTTT	TRBJ2-2	-	TRBD2	TRBV19
CASSEKGHENEKLFF	TGTGCCAGCAGTGAAAAAGGACACGAAAATGAAAAACTGTTTTTT	TRBJ1-4	few	-	TRBV6-1
CATSDPLSDTQYF	TGTGCCACCAGTGATCCCTTGTCAGATACGCAGTATTTT	TRBJ2-3	once	-	TRBV24-1
CASSPDGDSNQPQHF	TGTGCCAGCAGCCCGGACGGAGATAGCAATCAGCCCCAGCATTTT	TRBJ1-5	-	-	TRBV16
CASSLGTGDSPLHF	TGCGCCAGCAGCCTGGGGACAGGGGACTCACCCCTCCACTTT	TRBJ1-6	-	TRBD1	TRBV5-1
CASSAASRGGELFF	TGTGCCAGCAGTGCGGCTAGCCGGGGCGGGGAGCTGTTTTTT	TRBJ2-2	-	-	TRBV2
CASSLGGLRVGTEAFF	TGTGCCAGCAGCTTAGGGGGGCTCCGGGTGGGGACTGAAGCTTTCTTT	TRBJ1-1	-	-	TRBV7-6
CASSLSGGGGNEQYF	TGTGCCAGCAGCTTATCAGGCGGGGGTGGCAACGAGCAGTACTTC	TRBJ2-7	-	TRBD2	TRBV5-4
CASSPGGEQPQHF	TGTGCCAGCAGCCCGGGGGGGGAACAGCCCCAGCATTTT	TRBJ1-5	-	-	TRBV28
CASSPLTSGGAGGELFF	TGTGCCAGCAGCCCCTTGACTAGCGGGGGGGCTGGCGGGGAGCTGTTTTTT	TRBJ2-2	-	TRBD2	TRBV5-4
CASSRQLAGSGETQYF	TGTGCTAGCAGCCGTCAGCTAGCGGGGTCGGGGGAGACCCAGTACTTC	TRBJ2-5	-	TRBD2	TRBV7-7
CSVGPLAGGSEQYF	TGCAGCGTTGGACCTTTAGCGGGGGGAAGCGAGCAGTACTTC	TRBJ2-7	few	TRBD2	TRBV29-1
CASIPPTSGDETQYF	TGTGCCAGCATCCCCCCCACTAGCGGGGACGAGACCCAGTACTTC	TRBJ2-5	-	TRBD2	TRBV7-8
CASRGGSTGELFF	TGTGCCAGCAGGGGGGGGTCCACCGGGGAGCTGTTTTTT	TRBJ2-2	-	TRBD2	TRBV6-5
CASSTWTGRNQPQHF	TGTGCCAGCAGTACATGGACAGGTCGCAATCAGCCCCAGCATTTT	TRBJ1-5	-	TRBD1	TRBV6-5
CASSQDLGRNTEAFF	TGCGCCAGCAGCCAAGATTTGGGTAGGAACACTGAAGCTTTCTTT	TRBJ1-1	-	-	TRBV4-3
CASGLVAGASTDTQYF	TGTGCTAGTGGTTTGGTCGCCGGGGCTAGCACAGATACGCAGTATTTT	TRBJ2-3	-	-	TRBV12-5
CASSLQDSNNEKLFF	TGTGCCAGCAGCTTACAGGACAGTAATAATGAAAAACTGTTTTTT	TRBJ1-4	once	-	TRBV7-9
CASSPGTDLREQYF	TGTGCCAGCAGCCCAGGGACAGACCTCCGCGAGCAGTACTTC	TRBJ2-7	-	TRBD1	TRBV28
CASSLGTGGFSTDTQYF	TGCGCCAGCAGCCTCGGGACAGGGGGATTTAGCACAGATACGCAGTATTTT	TRBJ2-3	-	TRBD1	TRBV4-3
CSVRDSSSYEQYF	TGCAGCGTAAGGGACAGTTCATCCTACGAGCAGTACTTC	TRBJ2-7	-	TRBD1	TRBV29-1
CASSPNGYEQYF	TGTGCCAGCTCACCGAATGGCTACGAGCAGTACTTC	TRBJ2-7	-	-	TRBV18
CASSLDRGGQNEQYF	TGTGCCAGCAGCTTAGATCGGGGGGGGCAAAACGAGCAGTACTTC	TRBJ2-7	-	TRBD2	TRBV11-2
CASSLQTEAFF	TGTGCCAGCAGCTTACAGACCGAAGCTTTCTTT	TRBJ1-1	-	-	TRBV7-9